The subject of this entry is one TCR beta chain. Antigen: not known. The source of the sample is a study of OX40 agonist ivuxolimab in advanced cancers. Whole-study results and caveats: The study did not work out the antigen specificity of the expanded peripheral T cells.

Sequencing used immunoSEQ multiplex PCR; TCRdb keeps in-frame clones, though not all of them. This sample has more than 60,000 clones, with around 83% found just once. Germline V lookup: CDR1 SGHNT, CDR2 YYREEE (reference sequence). V was cut by 5 bases and J by 4 bases, with 21 bases left in between. The CDR3 loop spans 16 amino acids. This specimen was CD4+ or CD8+ T cells sorted from blood, taken in a trial of the OX40 agonist ivuxolimab. The chain recombines TRBV5-4 with TRBJ1-2, with D tentatively TRBD1 (6 bases). The sequence came from an adult with an advanced solid tumor such as melanoma, head and neck, liver or kidney cancer. CDR3 sequence: CASSHRDTPTPYGYTF. The CDR3 coding sequence is TGTGCCAGCAGTCACCGGGACACCCCTACCCCCTATGGCTACACCTTC.